These 6 T cell receptor beta chains were sequenced from one sample in a study of early T cells in non-severe SARS-CoV-2 infection. Using its own MiXCR run on the 5' RACE reads, TCRdb lists one record per CDR3 protein. This table holds more than 50,000 distinct CDR3 sequences, around 12% found once. Here the sequenced sample was whole blood, taken at baseline. The receptor source for this set is an adult who was a healthcare worker with PCR-confirmed SARS-CoV-2 infection or an uninfected control (not recorded which).

Relative to its sample, this clonotype is medium-sized (0.01 to 0.1%). The chain uses TRBV4-3 and TRBJ2-1, with D unclear. Trimming took 0 bases from V and 2 from J, leaving 11 bases between them. The germline V gene encodes CDR1 LGHNA and CDR2 YSLEER. This CDR3 contains 16 residues. DNA of the CDR3: TGCGCCAGCAGCCAAGATCGGGCGGAGCCCTACAATGAGCAGTTCTTC. This encodes CASSQDRAEPYNEQFF.

The chain joins TRBV28 to TRBJ1-6; 7 bases are a match to TRBD1. Germline V gene lookup returns CDR1 MDHEN and CDR2 SYDVKM. The CDR3 extends over 17 amino acids. With V trimmed by 2 bases and J by 9 bases, 13 bases remained unmatched. The CDR3 spells CASSLPNRGGRGSPLHF. The CDR3 DNA sequence: TGTGCCAGCAGTTTACCAAACAGGGGCGGGAGAGGTTCACCCCTCCACTTT.

In its sample, this clonotype was seen a few times. The chain is built from TRBV6-6 and TRBJ2-7; TRBD1 agrees at 7 bases. The CDR3 runs to 15 residues. The V gene's germline CDR1 is MNHNY and CDR2 SVGAGI (reference sequence). Trimming removed 5 bases from V and 7 bases from J; junction bases left unmatched: 14. Here the CDR3 reads CASSTLTGNLREQYF. CDR3 bases: TGTGCCAGCAGTACACTGACAGGGAATTTAAGGGAGCAGTACTTC.

The gene calls are TRBV6-1 and TRBJ1-2; 7 bases map to TRBD1. The V gene's germline CDR1 is MNHNS and CDR2 SASEGT. The V and J ends lost 6 bases and 4 bases, in that order; junction bases with no gene match: 11. This CDR3 region has 15 residues. In DNA, the CDR3 is TGTGCCAGCAGCCAAGTGGAGACAGGGAGCTATGGCTACACCTTC. This translates into CASSQVETGSYGYTF.

A word on this clonotype: A much more abundant neighbour one base away suggests this may be a read error. Given the absence of the conserved phenylalanine or tryptophan at the CDR3 end, a read error is likely. V and J are TRBV12-3 or TRBV12-4 and TRBJ2-3, with TRBD2 matching over 11 bases. The CDR3 runs to 15 residues. V shed 5 bases, J shed 3 bases, and the junction held 4 bases outside the gene matches. The CDR3 sequence is CASSDTSGRTDTQYS. In DNA form, the CDR3 reads TGTGCCAGCAGTGATACTAGCGGGAGAACAGATACGCAGTATTCT.

At least ten counts were recorded for this clonotype. The rearrangement links TRBV18 to TRBJ2-7, with TRBD2 matching over 8 bases. The CDR3 length is 18 residues. Germline lookup yields CDR1 KGHSH and CDR2 LQKENI. V lost 4 bases to trimming and J lost 0 bases; unmatched junction nucleotides: 14. The CDR3 is CASSRGTSSPWSSYEQYF. CDR3 coding DNA: TGTGCCAGCTCACGAGGGACTAGTAGCCCGTGGAGCTCCTACGAGCAGTACTTC.